A single sample is the source of the 25 T cell receptor beta chains below, sequenced in a study of blood T cell repertoires in COVID-19. TCRdb's table, derived via immunoSEQ multiplex PCR, lists solely in-frame clones and lacks some. The sample contains approximately 50,000 clones, 90% of which appear only once. The sample comprised peripheral blood. These receptors all stem from a human donor in a cohort sampled during active COVID-19.

This clone was seen a single time. The genes are TRBV20-1 and TRBJ1-3; TRBD1 aligns across 9 bases. This CDR3 is built from 11 residues. J lost 8 bases, V lost 4 bases, and 0 bases had no gene match. Germline values: CDR1 DFQATT, CDR2 SNEGSKA (reference sequence). CDR3 region: CSANRGHTIYF. The CDR3 DNA sequence: TGCAGTGCTAACAGGGGGCACACCATATATTTT.

The chain carries TRBV20-1 and TRBJ2-7, with D perhaps matching TRBD2 (6 bases). V was shortened by 3 bases and J by 5 bases, with 20 bases between the two germline ends. CDR3 size: 15 residues. CDR1 and CDR2 (germline): DFQATT, SNEGSKA (reference sequence). The chain's CDR3 is CSASPDSRGGDEQYF. The CDR3 region has the DNA TGCAGTGCTAGTCCCGACAGCCGCGGAGGGGACGAGCAGTACTTC.

The rearrangement links TRBV18 to TRBJ1-4; D perhaps matches TRBD1 (5 bases). The germline V and J ends were trimmed by 3 bases and 0 bases, with 14 bases remaining between them. Germline V gives CDR1 KGHSH, CDR2 LQKENI. The CDR3 sequence is 17 residues long. The CDR3 is CASSPLTVLSTNEKLFF. The CDR3 DNA reads TGTGCCAGCTCACCCCTGACAGTTCTATCAACTAATGAAAAACTGTTTTTT.

J is TRBJ1-1 and V is TRBV29-1; D unclear. The CDR3 extends over 11 amino acids. V lost 3 bases and J 1 base, leaving 3 bases between the germline ends. Germline-derived CDR1 and CDR2 are SQVTM and ANQGSEA. DNA of the CDR3: TGCAGCGTTGACGGGAACACTGAAGCTTTCTTT. Its protein product is CSVDGNTEAFF. The complete variable domain, with remaining parts taken from reference TRBV29-1 and TRBJ1-1, reads SAVISQKPSRDICQRGTSLTIQCQVDSQVTMMFWYRQQPGQSLTLIATANQGSEATYESGFVIDKFPISRPNLTFSTLTVSNMSPEDSSIYLCSVDGNTEAFFGQGTRLTVV.

The chain is built from TRBV27 and TRBJ2-7; D is possibly TRBD1 (6 bases). The CDR3 sequence is 13 residues long. Trimming left V 5 bases short and J 4 bases short, with 12 bases between. The germline gives CDR1 MNHEY, CDR2 SMNVEV (reference sequence). The CDR3 DNA is TGTGCCAGCAGTCCTGGGACATCTTACGAGCAGTACTTC. Its protein is CASSPGTSYEQYF.

This clone was found once. The CDR3 DNA is TGTGCCACCAGTGATTCGGGGGAAGCGGTTCTGGAGCTGTTTTTT. Amino acid sequence: CATSDSGEAVLELFF. The rearrangement uses TRBV24-1 and TRBJ2-2; perhaps TRBD2 as D (6 bases). This CDR3 has 15 amino acids. Trimming removed 2 bases from V and 10 bases from J, with 16 bases in between. Per germline, CDR1 KGHDR and CDR2 SFDVKD.

The chain links TRBV11-2 to TRBJ2-7; TRBD1 matches 9 bases. Trimming at V came to 6 bases and at J to 6 bases, leaving 6 bases not matched to a gene. The length of the CDR3 is 13 residues. CDR1 and CDR2 (germline): SGHAT, FQNNGV. CDR3 nucleotide sequence: TGTGCCAGCAGTCCTACAGGGGGCGGCGAGCAGTACTTC. Translated: CASSPTGGGEQYF. The full variable domain, rest sourced from reference TRBV11-2 and TRBJ2-7, is EAGVAQSPRYKIIEKRQSVAFWCNPISGHATLYWYQQILGQGPKLLIQFQNNGVVDDSQLPKDRFSAERLKGVDSTLKIQPAKLEDSAVYLCASSPTGGGEQYFGPGTRLTVT.

CDR3 in DNA: TGTGCCAGCAGCCTTGGGATCAGGGCTGGGGCCAACGTCCTGACTTTC. Translation gives CASSLGIRAGANVLTF. V gene TRBV28 combines with J gene TRBJ2-6; perhaps TRBD1 as D (5 bases). Between the trimmed V and J ends, which lost 6 bases and 2 bases, there was a span of 14 bases. The germline V gene has CDR1 MDHEN and CDR2 SYDVKM. The CDR3 loop spans 16 amino acids.

The V call is TRBV6-1, the J call TRBJ1-1; D unclear. The CDR3 runs 12 residues. With 2 bases removed from V and 6 bases from J, the gap between germline ends came to 7 bases. Per the germline V gene, CDR1 is MNHNS and CDR2 is SASEGT. The CDR3 sequence is CASSESRAEAFF. DNA for the CDR3: TGTGCCAGCAGTGAAAGTCGGGCTGAAGCTTTCTTT.

V is TRBV9 and J is TRBJ1-2, with 8 bases lining up with TRBD1. The length of the CDR3 is 17 residues. With V trimmed by 0 bases and J by 3 bases, 10 bases remained unmatched. Germline V gene lookup returns CDR1 SGDLS and CDR2 YYNGEE. Here the CDR3 DNA reads TGTGCCAGCAGCGTAGACCCATGGACAGGGTCTGACTATGGCTACACCTTC. Amino acids: CASSVDPWTGSDYGYTF.

The chain carries TRBV28 and TRBJ1-5; TRBD1 matches at 7 bases. V shed 2 bases and J 6 bases; nucleotides not matched to a gene: 4. Per germline, CDR1 MDHEN and CDR2 SYDVKM. The CDR3 has 14 amino acids. This chain's CDR3 is CASSLAAGGQPQHF. In DNA, the CDR3 is TGTGCCAGCAGTTTAGCTGCAGGGGGTCAGCCCCAGCATTTT.

The chain carries TRBV18 and TRBJ2-2; a possible D gene is TRBD1 (6 bases). V was shortened by 3 bases and J by 5 bases, with 7 bases between the two germline ends. Germline CDR1 reads KGHSH; CDR2 reads LQKENI. The CDR3 runs to 13 residues. The CDR3 is CASSPDRTGELFF. The CDR3 nucleotides are TGTGCCAGCTCACCCGACAGGACCGGGGAGCTGTTTTTT. Together with reference TRBV18 and TRBJ2-2, the CDR3 gives the full variable domain: NAGVMQNPRHLVRRRGQEARLRCSPMKGHSHVYWYRQLPEEGLKFMVYLQKENIIDESGMPKERFSAEFPKEGPSILRIQQVVRGDSAAYFCASSPDRTGELFFGEGSRLTVL.

The V gene is TRBV6-5, the J gene TRBJ2-5; 11 bases are shared with TRBD2. Germline V CDR1 and CDR2: MNHEY, SVGAGI. This CDR3 has 15 amino acids. J lost 4 bases, V lost 6 bases, and 7 bases had no gene match. The CDR3 nucleotides are TGTGCCAGCAGCTCACTAGCGGGAGTATCAGAGACCCAGTACTTC. It specifies CASSSLAGVSETQYF.

J is TRBJ2-5 and V is TRBV15; 8 positions agree with TRBD1. Germline V gene sequence: CDR1 LNHNV, CDR2 YYDKDF (reference sequence). With 2 bases clipped from V and 5 bases from J, the junction kept 10 bases outside the gene matches. CDR3 size: 16 residues. CDR3 DNA sequence: TGTGCCACCAGCAGACCCCACAGGGGGTCAGGGGAGACCCAGTACTTC. Its protein is CATSRPHRGSGETQYF. Complete variable domain (other parts from reference TRBV15 and TRBJ2-5): DAMVIQNPRYQVTQFGKPVTLSCSQTLNHNVMYWYQQKSSQAPKLLFHYYDKDFNNEADTPDNFQSRRPNTSFCFLDIRSPGLGDTAMYLCATSRPHRGSGETQYFGPGTRLLVL.

The CDR3 reads CASSFLPSSGRNVYEQYV. In DNA, the CDR3 is TGCGCCAGCAGCTTCTTACCCTCCAGCGGGAGGAATGTGTACGAGCAGTACGTC. The genes are TRBV5-1 and TRBJ2-7, with 9 bases fitting TRBD2. This CDR3 has 18 residues. Germline CDR1 and CDR2: SGHRS and YFSETQ. J lost 4 bases, V lost 2 bases, and 16 bases had no gene match.

V is TRBV6-5 and J is TRBJ2-7, with a possible D match to TRBD2 (6 bases). The CDR3 is made up of 14 amino acids. Germline V gene lookup returns CDR1 MNHEY and CDR2 SVGAGI. The V and J ends lost 5 bases and 7 bases respectively, with 18 bases between them. CDR3: CASSRDAGPGEQYF. The CDR3 nucleotides read TGTGCCAGCAGTAGGGACGCGGGGCCGGGTGAGCAGTACTTC.

The gene calls are TRBV18 and TRBJ2-7, with 8 bases fitting TRBD1. The CDR3 is 15 amino acids. Germline V gives CDR1 KGHSH, CDR2 LQKENI. V lost 1 base and J lost 2; bases outside the gene matches: 4. As DNA, the CDR3 is TGTGCCAGCTCACCACGACAGGGGACCACCTACGAGCAGTACTTC. It specifies CASSPRQGTTYEQYF.

This chain uses TRBV6-6 with TRBJ2-7; TRBD2 aligns across 12 bases. V lost 6 bases, J lost 4 bases, and 19 bases stayed unmatched. The CDR3 runs 19 residues. CDR1 and CDR2 (germline): MNHNY, SVGAGI (reference sequence). This CDR3 reads CASSRTGALAGGLGYEQYF. The CDR3, as DNA: TGTGCCAGCAGCCGAACAGGGGCTCTAGCGGGAGGGCTCGGATACGAGCAGTACTTC.

This clone was counted only a few times. The chain couples TRBV29-1 to TRBJ1-3, with no clear D. This CDR3 is 12 amino acids long. The V end lost 6 bases, the J end lost 0 bases, and 6 bases lay between the germline ends. In germline, CDR1 is SQVTM, CDR2 ANQGSEA. The CDR3 spells CSVHSSGNTIYF. The CDR3 DNA follows: TGCAGCGTACATTCCTCTGGAAACACCATATATTTT.

This chain uses TRBV9 with TRBJ2-7; TRBD1 agrees at 7 bases. CDR3 length: 14 amino acids. With 4 bases clipped from V and 6 bases from J, the junction kept 10 bases outside the gene matches. Germline values: CDR1 SGDLS, CDR2 YYNGEE. CDR3 nucleotides: TGTGCCAGCAGCACGCGATCCCCAGGGGGCGAGCAGTACTTC. This gives the protein CASSTRSPGGEQYF.

The chain links TRBV9 to TRBJ1-6; D is possibly TRBD1 (6 bases). Trimming stripped 3 bases from V and 0 bases from J, with 25 bases between. Germline CDR1 and CDR2: SGDLS and YYNGEE. The CDR3 has 21 amino acids. In nucleotides, the CDR3 is TGTGCCAGCAGCGCTTATAAGCTTCGACAGGCCCCGAGCTCCTATAATTCACCCCTCCACTTT. Amino acid sequence: CASSAYKLRQAPSSYNSPLHF.

The chain is built from TRBV6-1 and TRBJ1-1; D is uncertain. The CDR3 loop spans 13 amino acids. Germline assignment: CDR1 MNHNS and CDR2 SASEGT. The germline V and J ends were trimmed by 1 base and 4 bases, with 7 bases remaining between them. The CDR3: CASSEVRATEAFF. In nucleotides, the CDR3 is TGTGCCAGCAGTGAAGTGAGAGCCACTGAAGCTTTCTTT.

The rearrangement links TRBV19 to TRBJ1-5, with 10 bases fitting TRBD1. The CDR3 covers 16 residues. Trimming cost V 5 bases and J 6 bases; bases outside gene matches: 10. Per the germline V gene, CDR1 is LNHDA and CDR2 is SQIVND (reference sequence). CDR3 coding DNA: TGTGCCAGTAGTGATCTCGACAGGGGGCCACGTCAGCCCCAGCATTTT. Translated, it gives CASSDLDRGPRQPQHF.

The chain is built from TRBV11-3 and TRBJ2-1; 12 positions match TRBD2. The junction had 8 bases not matched to a gene; V was cut back by 0 bases and J by 8 bases. The V gene's germline CDR1 is SGHNT and CDR2 YENEEA. The CDR3 has 17 amino acids. The CDR3 DNA is TGTGCCAGCAGCTTAGATCAGACTAGCGGGAGACGGCATGAGCAGTTCTTC. It codes for CASSLDQTSGRRHEQFF.

This clone was picked up one time. This sequence joins TRBV2 and TRBJ1-2; perhaps TRBD1 as D (6 bases). The germline V gene encodes CDR1 SNHLY and CDR2 FYNNEI. This CDR3 is built from 13 residues. V was cut by 5 bases and J by 2 bases, with 9 bases left in between. CDR3 sequence: CASSRDRNYGYTF. DNA of the CDR3: TGTGCCAGCAGTCGCGACAGGAACTATGGCTACACCTTC.